The sample holds a few counts of the clone carrying this TCR beta chain. CDR1 is MDHEN, CDR2 SYDVKM, per germline. V shed 4 bases and J shed 0 bases, with 18 bases lying between them. The CDR3 totals 17 residues. This entry belongs to a study of CD8+CD57+ T cells in acquired aplastic anemia. Genomic DNA was employed as the template in profiling TCR beta VDJ and CDR3. TCRdb called the reads again in MiXCR, with one record for every CDR3 protein. The sample includes around 140,000 distinct CDR3 sequences, about 40% of them seen just once. This sequence joins TRBV28 and TRBJ2-5, with D possibly being TRBD1 (6 bases). Material for sequencing was sorted CD4+, CD8+, or CD8+CD57+ T cells (not recorded which) from PBMCs. This TCR was recovered from a human donor in good health, serving as a control. In nucleotides, the CDR3 is TGTGCCAGCAGTTCTTCATTTGGACAGATGTACCAAGAGACCCAGTACTTC. Its protein is CASSSSFGQMYQETQYF.